This record looks at one T cell receptor (beta chain) sequence and its context. The table came from immunoSEQ multiplex PCR; TCRdb's copy has only in-frame clones and leaves some out. The table records 150,000 or so clones, approximately 78% of them present only once. The data belong to a study of blood T cell repertoires in COVID-19. Overall study context: T cells, B-cell-depleted T cells, or PBMCs provided the cDNA or gDNA that served as material.

Participants were aged about 18 to 100 years from 20 to 30 US areas. Assignment of participants to cohorts was predicated upon participant-reported clinical history. Germline V gene sequence: CDR1 SGHTA, CDR2 FQGNSA. V was cut by 2 bases and J by 10 bases, with 17 bases left in between. The CDR3 is made up of 15 amino acids. Sequencing used PBMCs or T cells enriched from blood (not recorded which). This chain uses TRBV7-2 with TRBJ1-4; TRBD1 is a possible D gene (5 bases). The receptor comes from a woman aged 50 to 60 who had recovered from COVID-19. The CDR3 region has the DNA TGTGCCAGCAGCTTACGCGGGGCCGGGGGAGGAAAACTGTTTTTT. Protein product: CASSLRGAGGGKLFF.